This T cell receptor (beta chain) was profiled in a study of T cells in localized non-small cell lung cancer. V shed 3 bases and J shed 5 bases, with 14 bases lying between them. The CDR3 runs to 15 residues. CDR1 is SNHLY and CDR2 is FYNNEI in the germline V gene. The assay was immunoSEQ multiplex PCR, and TCRdb's table has in-frame clones only and misses some. The sample records about 52,000 clones, about 87% being singletons. The chain uses TRBV2 and TRBJ1-5; D is possibly TRBD1 (6 bases). The TCR originated in a female donor with stage II lung adenocarcinoma. Sample: PBMCs, taken before any cancer treatment. The CDR3 region has the DNA TGTGCCAGCAGTGAGAACAGGGCGGTCGATCAGCCCCAGCATTTT. It codes for CASSENRAVDQPQHF. The full variable domain, completed using reference TRBV2 and TRBJ1-5, is EPEVTQTPSHQVTQMGQEVILRCVPISNHLYFYWYRQILGQKVEFLVSFYNNEISEKSEIFDDQFSVERPDGSNFTLKIRSTKLEDSAMYFCASSENRAVDQPQHFGDGTRLSIL.